In its sample, the clone carrying this TCR beta chain was seen a few times. Its matching antigen is unknown. Sequencing targeted expressed TCRB transcripts, as all isolated RNA had been reverse transcribed. The method was immunoSEQ multiplex PCR; TCRdb's version includes in-frame clones alone and lacks a portion of them. The sample includes some 270,000 clones, about 14% of them seen just once. These data are taken from a study of beta chain features in type 1 diabetes. Points from the study as a whole: Sequencing the cDNA could make cells with high TCR expression show up more than they should. In patients and controls equally, PCR might favor templates that are shorter.

Germline trimming cut 6 bases from V and 6 bases from J; bases unmatched to any gene: 7. Germline CDR1 MNHEY, CDR2 SVGAGI. The CDR3 has 14 residues. The sample comprised naive CD4+ T cells from blood. The chain couples TRBV6-5 to TRBJ2-7; 11 positions agree with TRBD1. The sequence came from a woman between 40 and 55 years old in good health. The CDR3 sequence: CASSRGQGAGEQYF. The CDR3, as DNA: TGTGCCAGCAGCCGAGGACAGGGGGCAGGCGAGCAGTACTTC.